This TCR beta chain was recovered during a study of long-term antiretroviral therapy in people with HIV. General observations from the study: Despite increasing after ART, diversity remained lower than that of transplant donor controls. Clones that expanded before ART (that is, prior to treatment) dominated the repertoire at all time points. Narrower CDR3 length ranges marked HIV repertoires relative to controls.

With regard to this clone: Its matching antigen is unknown.

Germline values: CDR1 MNHEY, CDR2 SVGAGI. There are 15 residues in the CDR3. V dropped 7 bases and J dropped 4; count of bases not matched to a gene: 11. Runs used v3.0 of the immunoSEQ assay and were done at survey level. Sequencing was performed with immunoSEQ multiplex PCR; in TCRdb, only in-frame clones are kept and a portion is missing. The data hold about 28,000 clones, with 75% to 90% observed a single time. The cryopreserved samples used held 1-10 million PBMC prior to extraction of DNA. This TCR was sampled from a man aged 18 to 29 with HIV. The V call is TRBV6-5, the J call TRBJ1-1; 8 positions agree with TRBD1. Sequenced here: unsorted PBMCs, sampled 0.8 years before starting antiretroviral therapy. The CDR3 region is CASTLLGQDSTEAFF. In nucleotides, the CDR3 is TGTGCCAGCACTCTCTTGGGACAGGATTCCACTGAAGCTTTCTTT.